The 2 T cell receptor beta chains presented below share a single source sample, sequenced in a study of identical twins. TCRdb recomputed calls from the 5' RACE reads with MiXCR, one row per CDR3 protein. The sample has 400,000 to 550,000 distinct CDR3 sequences, less than 25% seen once; the top ten hold around 0.9%. The sample also formed part of further work on T cells expressing NK-cell markers.

Sequencing used CD4+ T cells sorted from blood. The receptor set was obtained from a woman under 30 in good health.

The chain has TRBV12-3 or TRBV12-4 and TRBJ1-1; possibly TRBD1 for D (6 bases). This CDR3 has 14 amino acids. Trimming took off 3 bases at V and 2 bases at J, with 10 bases between the two ends. CDR3 in amino acids: CASSLRTDNTEAFF. In DNA, the CDR3 is TGTGCCAGCAGTTTGAGGACAGATAACACTGAAGCTTTCTTT.

This chain connects TRBV7-9 to TRBJ1-2; TRBD1 matches at 10 bases. V lost 7 bases and J lost 6; bases outside the gene matches: 11. This CDR3 has 15 amino acids. CDR1 and CDR2 from the germline V gene are SEHNR and FQNEAQ (reference sequence). CDR3 residues: CASTEVKTGGHGYTF. The CDR3 nucleotides are TGTGCCAGCACTGAGGTCAAGACAGGGGGCCATGGCTACACCTTC.